What follows describes a single T cell receptor (beta chain). The CDR3 loop spans 14 amino acids. Germline V gives CDR1 MNHNY, CDR2 SVGAGI (reference sequence). Deletions cut 8 bases from V and 1 base from J, with 14 bases between. This entry is derived from a study of blood T cell repertoires in COVID-19. Background on the study: Acute and convalescent COVID-19 specimens originated in the United States, Italy and Spain. T cells, B-cell-depleted T cells, or PBMCs supplied cDNA or gDNA.

In the authors' methods: Amplified reference gene primers provided the basis for estimating nucleated cell counts. The repertoire was sequenced with immunoSEQ multiplex PCR; TCRdb's copy has only in-frame clones and lacks some. For V, J and clone size, that table is used; D and trimming come from the DNA. This table holds tens of thousands of clones, under 90% found once. Material for sequencing was peripheral blood. The TCR was taken from a man aged 65 to 85 with acute or convalescent COVID-19. The rearrangement uses TRBV6-6 and TRBJ1-1; tentatively, D is TRBD1 (5 bases). The CDR3 sequence: CASLVRQGNTEAFF. The CDR3 DNA follows: TGTGCCAGCCTCGTGAGGCAGGGGAACACTGAAGCTTTCTTT.